This T cell receptor (beta chain) stems from a study of shared clonotypes between healthy human individuals. Whole-study results and caveats: An expected dependence of interdonor clonotype sharing on sequencing depth was noted. Naive subsets, compared against memory subsets, generally had larger estimated richness values. The sharing of 5% to 5.5% of naive CD4 clonotypes was seen across a few donors.

The germline V gene encodes CDR1 MDHEN and CDR2 SYDVKM. This CDR3 has 16 amino acids. V lost 8 bases and J lost 3, with 19 bases in between. The naive CD8 fraction comprised CD45RO-negative cells positively selected for CCR7 and excluded terminally differentiated effector memory CD45RA+ cells. Method: immunoSEQ multiplex PCR; TCRdb's copy keeps in-frame clones and lacks some. Counted here are around 2,000,000 clones, about 92% occurring once; the ten biggest clones make up 1.5% to 2%. This clone was found once. As yet, its antigen is unknown. Sequenced material: naive CD8+ T cells from PBMCs. The source of this sequence is a man younger than 30 in good health. Some clones in this sample may be carry-over from other donors' samples. The rearrangement uses TRBV28 and TRBJ1-4; D is possibly TRBD1 (5 bases). The CDR3 spells CASGPFRGKANEKLFF. CDR3 nucleotide sequence: TGTGCCAGCGGCCCCTTTCGGGGGAAGGCTAATGAAAAACTGTTTTTT.